Sequencing of this T cell receptor beta chain was carried out in a study of beta chain features in type 1 diabetes. Reverse transcription of all isolated RNA meant that expressed TCRB transcripts were sequenced. Reads from naive, central memory and regulatory T cell samples averaged around 3.7 million. The repertoire was sequenced with immunoSEQ multiplex PCR; TCRdb's copy has only in-frame clones and lacks some. The sample includes some 240,000 clones, about a tenth seen only once; the top ten take 1% to 1.5%. Study conclusions and caveats: Junctions at VDJ sites from type 1 diabetes patients had fewer insertions and more deletions. PCR might favor shorter templates, but any such skew would affect patients and controls equally.

The V gene lost 1 base and the J gene lost 4 bases, with 4 bases spanning the gap. The CDR3 consists of 12 residues. CDR1 SNHLY and CDR2 FYNNEI come from the germline V gene. As to this clone: Its antigen is not identified.

The origin of this receptor is a young man in good health. Sequenced input: central memory CD4+ T cells from blood. This sequence joins TRBV2 and TRBJ2-5; D is ambiguous. Written as DNA, the CDR3 is TGTGCCAGCAGTGAAGGCGCAGAGACCCAGTACTTC. Translation gives CASSEGAETQYF.